The rows below give T cell receptor beta chains drawn from one sample of a study of spatial heterogeneity in lung cancer. TCRdb reprocessed the 5' RACE reads via MiXCR and lists one record per CDR3 protein. Of 20,000 to 25,000 distinct CDR3 sequences listed, under 6% are singletons. Source: PBMCs, taken at surgery. These receptor sequences come from a male donor with early-stage non-small cell lung cancer. Each CDR3 is given with its conserved first and last residue. A D gene is named only where the DNA matches it firmly. Part of the rows lack a size; the others show once, few, many or a class for expanded clones.

>TRBV6-6|TRBJ1-2|NA|many
TGTGCCAGCACTAGGAGGGAGGGAAACTATGGCTACACCTTC
CASTRREGNYGYTF
>TRBV19|TRBJ2-6|NA|many
TGTGCCAGTAGTCCCGCTGTCTACCTCTCTGGGGCCAACGTCCTGACTTTC
CASSPAVYLSGANVLTF
>TRBV12-3/TRBV12-4|TRBJ1-5|NA|many
TGTGCCAGCAGTTTTCGTGCTGGGGGGAATCAGCCCCAGCATTTT
CASSFRAGGNQPQHF
>TRBV7-6|TRBJ2-1|NA|many
TGTGCCAGCAGCTTAGTGGCCAGGGGTAGAAACAATGAGCAGTTCTTC
CASSLVARGRNNEQFF
>TRBV30|TRBJ2-1|TRBD2|many
TGTGCCTGGAGTGTGGGACTAGGAGGCGAGCAGTTCTTC
CAWSVGLGGEQFF
>TRBV7-9|TRBJ1-1|NA|many
TGTGCCAGCAGCCTTACCTTGATGAACACTGAAGCTTTCTTT
CASSLTLMNTEAFF
>TRBV7-9|TRBJ2-1|NA|many
TGTGCCAGCAGCTTAACTGAGCAGTTCTTC
CASSLTEQFF
>TRBV5-1|TRBJ2-1|NA|medium-sized
TGCGCCAGCAGCCGCCCAGGAACTTCCTACAATGAGCAGTTCTTC
CASSRPGTSYNEQFF
>TRBV24-1|TRBJ2-1|NA|many
TGTGCCACCAGTACCGCAAGCTCCTACAATGAGCAGTTCTTC
CATSTASSYNEQFF
>TRBV19|TRBJ2-3|NA|few
TGTGCCAGTACCGATGGAAGGCTCGATACGCAGTATTTT
CASTDGRLDTQYF
>TRBV7-2|TRBJ1-2|TRBD1|NA
TGTGCCAGCAGGGGACAGATCTACTTCTATGGCTACACCTTC
CASRGQIYFYGYTF
>TRBV20-1|TRBJ2-7|NA|many
TGCAGTGCTAGAGATATCAGGGACTCCTACGAGCAGTACTTC
CSARDIRDSYEQYF
>TRBV20-1|TRBJ2-5|TRBD1|many
TGCAGTGCTAGCCCTAACCGGGACAGCCAAGAGACCCAGTACTTC
CSASPNRDSQETQYF
>TRBV18|TRBJ2-2|NA|many
TGTGCCAGCTCACCCAGGGGAGCCACCGGGGAGCTGTTTTTT
CASSPRGATGELFF
>TRBV5-1|TRBJ2-3|TRBD2|many
TGCGCCAGCATTTCCTCGGCGGGAGGCTCTCCAGATACGCAGTATTTT
CASISSAGGSPDTQYF
>TRBV5-1|TRBJ2-7|NA|NA
TGCGCCAGCAGCTTGGACGAGGCTGGGGATGCCTCCTACGAGCAGTACTTC
CASSLDEAGDASYEQYF
>TRBV4-3|TRBJ2-1|NA|medium-sized
TGCGCCAGCAGCCAAGATCGGGGGGCTGAGCAGTTCTTC
CASSQDRGAEQFF
>TRBV7-9|TRBJ2-2|NA|few
TGTGCCAGCAGCCCCCTCACCGGGGGATGGACCGGGGAGCTGTTTTTT
CASSPLTGGWTGELFF
>TRBV5-1|TRBJ1-1|TRBD1|medium-sized
TGCGCCAGCAGCTCACAGGGGGCCTCCGACACTGAAGCTTTCTTT
CASSSQGASDTEAFF
>TRBV4-1|TRBJ2-7|NA|many
TGCGCCAGCAGCCAAGATATGCGGACCCCCTACGAGCAGTACTTC
CASSQDMRTPYEQYF
>TRBV12-3/TRBV12-4|TRBJ2-3|NA|many
TGTGCCAGCAGCTTGGCGGCTCAAGCGCAGTATTTT
CASSLAAQAQYF